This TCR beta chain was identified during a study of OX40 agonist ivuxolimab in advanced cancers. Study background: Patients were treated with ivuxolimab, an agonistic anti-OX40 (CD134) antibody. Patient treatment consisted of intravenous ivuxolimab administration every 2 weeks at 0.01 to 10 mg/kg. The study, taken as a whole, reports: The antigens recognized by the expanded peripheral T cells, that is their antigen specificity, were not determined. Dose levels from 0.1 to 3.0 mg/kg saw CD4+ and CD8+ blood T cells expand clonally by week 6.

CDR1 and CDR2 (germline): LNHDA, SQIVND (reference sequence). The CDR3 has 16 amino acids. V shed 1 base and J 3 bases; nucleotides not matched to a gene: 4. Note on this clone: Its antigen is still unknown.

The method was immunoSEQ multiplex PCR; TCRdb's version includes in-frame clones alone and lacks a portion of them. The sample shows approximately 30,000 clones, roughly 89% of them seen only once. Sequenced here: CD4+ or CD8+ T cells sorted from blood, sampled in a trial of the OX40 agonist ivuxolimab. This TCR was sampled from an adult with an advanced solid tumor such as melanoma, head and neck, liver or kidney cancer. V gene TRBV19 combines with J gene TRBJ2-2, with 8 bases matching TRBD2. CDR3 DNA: TGTGCCAGTAGTATAGGAACTAGCGGCTACACCGGGGAGCTGTTTTTT. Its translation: CASSIGTSGYTGELFF. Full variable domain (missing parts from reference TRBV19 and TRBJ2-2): DGGITQSPKYLFRKEGQNVTLSCEQNLNHDAMYWYRQDPGQGLRLIYYSQIVNDFQKGDIAEGYSVSREKKESFPLTVTSAQKNPTAFYLCASSIGTSGYTGELFFGEGSRLTVL.